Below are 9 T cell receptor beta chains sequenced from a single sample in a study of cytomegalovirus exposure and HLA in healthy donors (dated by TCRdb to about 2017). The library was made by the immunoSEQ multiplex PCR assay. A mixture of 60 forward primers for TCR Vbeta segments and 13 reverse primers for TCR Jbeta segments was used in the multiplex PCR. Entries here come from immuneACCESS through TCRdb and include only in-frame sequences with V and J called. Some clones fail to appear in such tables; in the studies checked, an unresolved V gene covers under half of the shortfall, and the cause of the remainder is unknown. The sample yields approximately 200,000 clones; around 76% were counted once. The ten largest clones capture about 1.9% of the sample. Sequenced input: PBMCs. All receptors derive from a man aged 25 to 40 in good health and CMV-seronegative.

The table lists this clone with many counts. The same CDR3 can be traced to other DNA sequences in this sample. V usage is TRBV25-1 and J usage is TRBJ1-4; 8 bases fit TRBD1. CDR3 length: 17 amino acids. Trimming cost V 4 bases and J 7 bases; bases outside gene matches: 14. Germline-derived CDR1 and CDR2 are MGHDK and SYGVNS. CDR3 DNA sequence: TGTGCCAGCAGTGTGTTACAGGGGGAATCTGTCATTGAAAAACTGTTTTTT. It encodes CASSVLQGESVIEKLFF.

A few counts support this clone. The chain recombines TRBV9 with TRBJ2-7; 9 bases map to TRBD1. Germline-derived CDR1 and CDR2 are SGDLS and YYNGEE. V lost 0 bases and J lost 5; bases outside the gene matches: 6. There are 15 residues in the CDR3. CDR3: CASSVVGTGNDEQYF. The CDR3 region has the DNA TGTGCCAGCAGCGTAGTAGGGACAGGGAACGACGAGCAGTACTTC.

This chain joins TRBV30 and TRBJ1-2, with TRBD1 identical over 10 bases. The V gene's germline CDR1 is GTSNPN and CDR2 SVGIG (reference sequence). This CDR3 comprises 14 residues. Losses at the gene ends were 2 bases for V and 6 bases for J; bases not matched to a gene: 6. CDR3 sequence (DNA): TGTGCCTGGAGTAGGGACAGGGGAGGGGATGGCTACACCTTC. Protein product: CAWSRDRGGDGYTF. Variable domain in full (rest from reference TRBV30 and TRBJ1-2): SQTIHQWPATLVQPVGSPLSLECTVEGTSNPNLYWYRQAAGRGLQLLFYSVGIGQISSEVPQNLSASRPQDRQFILSSKKLLLSDSGFYLCAWSRDRGGDGYTFGSGTRLTVV.

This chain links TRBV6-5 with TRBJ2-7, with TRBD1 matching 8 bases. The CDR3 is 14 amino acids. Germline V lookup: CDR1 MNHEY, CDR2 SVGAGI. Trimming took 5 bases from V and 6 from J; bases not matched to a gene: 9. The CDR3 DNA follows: TGTGCCAGCAGTCGCCAGACAGGGGCTGGCGAGCAGTACTTC. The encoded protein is CASSRQTGAGEQYF.

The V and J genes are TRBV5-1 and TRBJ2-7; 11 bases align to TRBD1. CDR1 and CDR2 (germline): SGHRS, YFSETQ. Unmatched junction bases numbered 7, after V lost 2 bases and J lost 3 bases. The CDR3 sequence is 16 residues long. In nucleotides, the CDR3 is TGCGCCAGCAGCTTAAAGTCGGGACAGGGGGACTACGAGCAGTACTTC. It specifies CASSLKSGQGDYEQYF. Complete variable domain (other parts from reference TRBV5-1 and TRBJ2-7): KAGVTQTPRYLIKTRGQQVTLSCSPISGHRSVSWYQQTPGQGLQFLFEYFSETQRNKGNFPGRFSGRQFSNSRSEMNVSTLELGDSALYLCASSLKSGQGDYEQYFGPGTRLTVT.

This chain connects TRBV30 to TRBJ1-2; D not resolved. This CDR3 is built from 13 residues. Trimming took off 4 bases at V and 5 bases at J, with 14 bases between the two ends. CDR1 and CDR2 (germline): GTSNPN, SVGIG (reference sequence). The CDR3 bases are TGTGCCTGGACCCCCCCAGACAAGTATGGCTACACCTTC. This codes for CAWTPPDKYGYTF.

CDR3 sequence (DNA): TGTGCCAGCAGCTTTGAAGGGGATACGGGCAATCAGCCCCAGCATTTT. Its translation is CASSFEGDTGNQPQHF. The rearrangement joins TRBV7-6 to TRBJ1-5, with D maybe TRBD1 (5 bases). The CDR3 runs to 16 residues. The germline CDR1 and CDR2 sequences are SGHVS and FNYEAQ. V lost 3 bases and J 2 bases, leaving 14 bases between the germline ends.

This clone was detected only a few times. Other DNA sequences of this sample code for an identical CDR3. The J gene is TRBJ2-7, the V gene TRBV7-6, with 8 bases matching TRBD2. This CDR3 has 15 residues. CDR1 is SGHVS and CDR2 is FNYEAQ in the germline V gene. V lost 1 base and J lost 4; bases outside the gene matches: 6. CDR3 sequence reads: CASSLVQAGAYEQYF. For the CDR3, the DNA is TGTGCCAGCAGCTTAGTTCAAGCGGGAGCTTACGAGCAGTACTTC.

CDR3 DNA sequence: TGTGCCAGCAGCGTAGCGGGACAGGGGGCTTCAGAGACCCAGTACTTC. Protein sequence: CASSVAGQGASETQYF. V is TRBV9 and J is TRBJ2-5, with 12 bases lining up with TRBD1. V was clipped by 0 bases and J by 4 bases; unmatched bases: 4. Germline V lookup: CDR1 SGDLS, CDR2 YYNGEE. This CDR3 contains 16 residues.